Following are 8 T cell receptor beta chains from one sample sequenced in a study of human T cells and chemical hapten exposure. TCRdb processed the 5' RACE reads anew with MiXCR; each CDR3 protein has one entry. The table lists 75,000 or so distinct CDR3 sequences, 15% to 20% of them singletons. Unfractionated whole blood yielded the extracted total RNA. The receptors here all came from a female donor in good health.

The gene calls are TRBV11-3 and TRBJ2-7; D is tentatively TRBD1 or TRBD2 (6 bases each). The germline V and J ends were trimmed by 3 bases and 2 bases, with 14 bases remaining between them. The CDR3 consists of 15 residues. Germline values: CDR1 SGHNT, CDR2 YENEEA. In nucleotides, the CDR3 is TGTGCCAGCAGCTTTTCTTCGGGGGCCCCCTACGAGCAGTACTTC. Protein: CASSFSSGAPYEQYF.

The chain links TRBV29-1 to TRBJ2-2, with D possibly being TRBD1 (6 bases). The CDR3 covers 15 residues. V gave up 2 bases and J gave up 4 bases, with 14 bases separating them. Germline CDR1 and CDR2: SQVTM and ANQGSEA. The CDR3 loop reads CSVEQGRGVTGELFF. The CDR3 coding sequence is TGCAGCGTTGAACAGGGGCGAGGTGTCACCGGGGAGCTGTTTTTT.

This chain uses TRBV12-3 or TRBV12-4 with TRBJ1-1, with D possibly being TRBD1 (5 bases). V gave up 4 bases and J gave up 4 bases, with 7 bases separating them. This CDR3 is 12 amino acids long. This chain's CDR3 is CASSYRSTEAFF. The CDR3 DNA is TGTGCCAGCAGTTACAGGAGCACTGAAGCTTTCTTT.

This clonotype showed up just a few times. The rearrangement uses TRBV11-2 and TRBJ2-1, with D possibly TRBD1 on 6 matching bases. Trimming removed 3 bases from V and 5 bases from J, with 8 bases in between. Germline V gene lookup returns CDR1 SGHAT and CDR2 FQNNGV. The CDR3 sequence is 13 residues long. Here the CDR3 reads CASSFRGNNEQFF. The CDR3 bases are TGTGCCAGCAGCTTTAGGGGGAACAATGAGCAGTTCTTC.

The CDR3 reads CASSVYSSGQIYNEQFF. The CDR3, as DNA: TGTGCCAGCAGCGTATACTCTAGCGGCCAAATCTACAATGAGCAGTTCTTC. This chain uses TRBV9 with TRBJ2-1; 7 positions agree with TRBD2. The germline gives CDR1 SGDLS, CDR2 YYNGEE. The V segment lost 1 base and the J segment 3 bases; nucleotides outside the gene matches: 10. The CDR3 covers 17 residues.

This clonotype was recorded a few times. This chain uses TRBV28 with TRBJ2-3; 14 positions agree with TRBD2. Per germline, CDR1 MDHEN and CDR2 SYDVKM. This CDR3 comprises 19 residues. V shed 1 base, J shed 3 bases, and the junction held 9 bases outside the gene matches. The CDR3 DNA is TGTGCCAGCAGTTTATTGGGACTAGCGGGAGAGCATAGAACAGATACGCAGTATTTT. Encoded protein: CASSLLGLAGEHRTDTQYF.

This clonotype was seen only a few times. This chain uses TRBV6-2 or TRBV6-3 with TRBJ1-1; 8 bases line up with TRBD1. With 5 bases clipped from V and 5 bases from J, the junction kept 13 bases outside the gene matches. The CDR3 extends over 16 amino acids. CDR1 is MNHEY and CDR2 is SVGEGT in the germline V gene. CDR3 DNA sequence: TGTGCCAGCAGTCACCGGACAGGGCTCTTGGGTACTGAAGCTTTCTTT. This translates into CASSHRTGLLGTEAFF.

This clonotype was detected only a few times. The chain employs TRBV15 and TRBJ2-1; either TRBD1 or TRBD2 may supply D (5 bases each). V was pared by 5 bases and J by 4 bases, with 18 bases between. The CDR3 runs to 16 residues. The germline V gene encodes CDR1 LNHNV and CDR2 YYDKDF (reference sequence). As DNA, the CDR3 is TGTGCCACCAGCTACGGGACCTCCCTTTTATACAATGAGCAGTTCTTC. The encoded protein is CATSYGTSLLYNEQFF.